The rows below give T cell receptor beta chains drawn from one sample of a study of blood T cell repertoires in COVID-19. The table came from immunoSEQ multiplex PCR; TCRdb's copy has only in-frame clones and leaves some out. Among about 27,000 clones, approximately 80% were seen once, and the ten largest hold approximately 42%. Sequencing was done on a sample of peripheral blood. The receptors come from a woman older than 75 with acute or convalescent COVID-19. CDR3s include the opening cysteine and the closing phenylalanine or tryptophan. D genes are given only for firm matches. The size field is filled for only some rows; it gives once, few, many or a size class.

V gene: TRBV9
D gene: -
clone size: once
J gene: TRBJ2-5
CDR3 DNA: TGTGCCAGCAGCGTAGCCGCGCAGGGGATTGGAGAGACCCAGTACTTC
CDR3 protein: CASSVAAQGIGETQYF

V gene: TRBV5-1
D gene: -
clone size: -
J gene: TRBJ2-5
CDR3 DNA: TGCGCCAGCAGCCCGTCGGGGATCCAAGAGACCCAGTACTTC
CDR3 protein: CASSPSGIQETQYF

V gene: TRBV30
D gene: -
clone size: -
J gene: TRBJ1-2
CDR3 DNA: TGTGCCTGGAGGGCCCACGGGGGAGTGAACACCTTC
CDR3 protein: CAWRAHGGVNTF

V gene: TRBV7-9
D gene: -
clone size: -
J gene: TRBJ1-6
CDR3 DNA: TGTGCCAGCACCGGCGGCCTTAATTCACCCCTCCACTTT
CDR3 protein: CASTGGLNSPLHF

V gene: TRBV5-4
D gene: -
clone size: -
J gene: TRBJ2-1
CDR3 DNA: TGTGCCAGCAGCTTGGTTGCAGTATACAATGAGCAGTTCTTC
CDR3 protein: CASSLVAVYNEQFF

V gene: TRBV28
D gene: TRBD1
clone size: -
J gene: TRBJ1-5
CDR3 DNA: TGTGCCAGCAGCCTAGGACAGGGACTTAGCAATCAGCCCCAGCATTTT
CDR3 protein: CASSLGQGLSNQPQHF

V gene: TRBV29-1
D gene: TRBD1
clone size: -
J gene: TRBJ1-1
CDR3 DNA: TGCAGCGTTGATACAGGGGTTCCCACTGAAGCTTTCTTT
CDR3 protein: CSVDTGVPTEAFF

V gene: TRBV7-8
D gene: -
clone size: -
J gene: TRBJ2-7
CDR3 DNA: TGTGCCAGCAGCTTTAGGGGCCTACCCTACGAGCAGTACTTC
CDR3 protein: CASSFRGLPYEQYF

V gene: TRBV18
D gene: -
clone size: -
J gene: TRBJ1-2
CDR3 DNA: TGTGCCAGCTCACCAGCCAGGGACTATGGCTACACCTTC
CDR3 protein: CASSPARDYGYTF

V gene: TRBV30
D gene: -
clone size: -
J gene: TRBJ2-3
CDR3 DNA: TGTGCCTGGAGTCGGACTGGTGATACGCAGTATTTT
CDR3 protein: CAWSRTGDTQYF

V gene: TRBV7-9
D gene: TRBD1
clone size: -
J gene: TRBJ1-5
CDR3 DNA: TGTGCCAGTGACCAAGGGCAGGGGGATCAGCCCCAGCATTTT
CDR3 protein: CASDQGQGDQPQHF

V gene: TRBV10-3
D gene: -
clone size: -
J gene: TRBJ2-1
CDR3 DNA: TGTGCCCCTCGCGTGGATGAGCAGTTCTTC
CDR3 protein: CAPRVDEQFF

V gene: TRBV28
D gene: -
clone size: -
J gene: TRBJ2-1
CDR3 DNA: TGTGCCAGCAGTTTTGCGGGACAGAAGTACAATGAGCAGTTCTTC
CDR3 protein: CASSFAGQKYNEQFF

V gene: TRBV29-1
D gene: TRBD1
clone size: -
J gene: TRBJ1-4
CDR3 DNA: TGCAGCGTTGAGGAACAGGGGGTGGATGAAAAACTGTTTTTT
CDR3 protein: CSVEEQGVDEKLFF

V gene: TRBV10-1
D gene: TRBD2
clone size: -
J gene: TRBJ2-7
CDR3 DNA: TGCGCCAGCAGTGAGTCCCCAGCGGGAGGGATCGTGTACGAGCAGTACTTC
CDR3 protein: CASSESPAGGIVYEQYF

V gene: TRBV9
D gene: TRBD2
clone size: -
J gene: TRBJ2-1
CDR3 DNA: TGTGCCAGCAGCGTAGGTAGCGGGGCCTACAATGAGCAGTTCTTC
CDR3 protein: CASSVGSGAYNEQFF

V gene: TRBV3-1/TRBV3-2
D gene: -
clone size: -
J gene: TRBJ1-3
CDR3 DNA: TGTGCCAGCAGCCCGGCTGGAAACACCATATATTTT
CDR3 protein: CASSPAGNTIYF

V gene: TRBV7-2
D gene: TRBD2
clone size: -
J gene: TRBJ2-1
CDR3 DNA: TGTGCCAGCAGCTCCAGCGGGGGGGGGAGGAATGAGCAGTTCTTC
CDR3 protein: CASSSSGGGRNEQFF

V gene: TRBV7-8
D gene: -
clone size: -
J gene: TRBJ1-5
CDR3 DNA: TGTGCCAGCACCCCAGGGGAAGTCCTGGACCAGCCCCAGCATTTT
CDR3 protein: CASTPGEVLDQPQHF

V gene: TRBV10-2
D gene: -
clone size: -
J gene: TRBJ2-7
CDR3 DNA: TGCGCCAGCAGTGACGGGGGATTCTACGAGCAGTACTTC
CDR3 protein: CASSDGGFYEQYF

V gene: TRBV2
D gene: TRBD1
clone size: -
J gene: TRBJ2-7
CDR3 DNA: TGTGCCAGCAGGGAAACAGGGGGCGAGCAGTACTTC
CDR3 protein: CASRETGGEQYF

V gene: TRBV3-1/TRBV3-2
D gene: -
clone size: -
J gene: TRBJ1-3
CDR3 DNA: TGTGCCAGCAGCCTCCAGGGTGAGGGAAACACCATATATTTT
CDR3 protein: CASSLQGEGNTIYF

V gene: TRBV6-5
D gene: TRBD2
clone size: few
J gene: TRBJ2-7
CDR3 DNA: TGTGCCAGCAGTTACTCATTAGCGGGTCCCTACGAGCAGTACTTC
CDR3 protein: CASSYSLAGPYEQYF

V gene: TRBV7-2
D gene: TRBD1
clone size: -
J gene: TRBJ1-5
CDR3 DNA: TGTGCCAGCAGCTTAGGGACAGGCCGATGGGGCAATCAGCCCCAGCATTTT
CDR3 protein: CASSLGTGRWGNQPQHF

V gene: TRBV29-1
D gene: TRBD2
clone size: -
J gene: TRBJ2-1
CDR3 DNA: TGCAGCACAGGACTAGCGGGAGGCTCCTACAATGAGCAGTTCTTC
CDR3 protein: CSTGLAGGSYNEQFF

V gene: TRBV2
D gene: TRBD2
clone size: -
J gene: TRBJ2-3
CDR3 DNA: TGTGCCAGCAGTGACCTAGCGGGGGAATCAGATACGCAGTATTTT
CDR3 protein: CASSDLAGESDTQYF

V gene: TRBV24-1
D gene: TRBD2
clone size: -
J gene: TRBJ2-2
CDR3 DNA: TGTGCCACCAGTGCGTCTAGCGGAGGCGGGGAGCTGTTTTTT
CDR3 protein: CATSASSGGGELFF

V gene: TRBV27
D gene: TRBD2
clone size: -
J gene: TRBJ2-1
CDR3 DNA: TGTGCCAGCCGGATAGCGGGGGGGCGGGACAATGAGCAGTTCTTC
CDR3 protein: CASRIAGGRDNEQFF

V gene: TRBV28
D gene: TRBD1
clone size: -
J gene: TRBJ1-2
CDR3 DNA: TGTGCCAGCAGTTTAGAAGGGGGCGATGTCTATGGCTACACCTTC
CDR3 protein: CASSLEGGDVYGYTF

V gene: TRBV30
D gene: -
clone size: -
J gene: TRBJ1-1
CDR3 DNA: TGTGCCTGGAGCGGCGGGACCCTGGTTCCTGAAGCTTTCTTT
CDR3 protein: CAWSGGTLVPEAFF